Following are 13 T cell receptor beta chains from one sample sequenced in a study of shared clonotypes between healthy human individuals. TCRdb's copy holds only in-frame clones and misses some; the assay was immunoSEQ multiplex PCR. Of some 1 million clones in the sample, under 80% were seen once. The sample comprised memory CD4+ T cells sorted from blood. The subset: CD45RA-negative fraction. The receptors originated from a man aged 18 to 35 in good health.

The chain has TRBV30 and TRBJ1-4; the D is unclear. This CDR3 is 13 amino acids long. The ends were cut back, 3 bases at V and 7 bases at J, with 12 bases in the middle. Germline V gene sequence: CDR1 GTSNPN, CDR2 SVGIG (reference sequence). The CDR3 region is CAWRTQPGEKLFF. Written as DNA, the CDR3 is TGTGCCTGGAGAACCCAGCCGGGTGAAAAACTGTTTTTT.

The chain uses TRBV12-5 and TRBJ1-2; the D is unclear. In germline, CDR1 is LGHNT, CDR2 FRNRAP. The CDR3 has 12 residues. The V and J ends lost 5 bases and 7 bases respectively, with 11 bases between them. Written as DNA, the CDR3 is TGTGCTAGTGGTGTTAATGGCCGTGGCTACACCTTC. It codes for CASGVNGRGYTF.

Written as DNA, the CDR3 is TGTGCCTGGAGTCCTCCTTGGACACTGAACTATGGCTACACCTTC. As protein: CAWSPPWTLNYGYTF. V and J are TRBV30 and TRBJ1-2, with D possibly TRBD1 on 5 matching bases. Trimming removed 2 bases at V and 2 bases at J, with 15 bases between. Germline CDR1 and CDR2: GTSNPN and SVGIG (reference sequence). The CDR3 length is 15 residues.

This chain uses TRBV19 with TRBJ1-2; 9 nucleotides match TRBD1. This CDR3 has 13 amino acids. Per the germline V gene, CDR1 is LNHDA and CDR2 is SQIVND (reference sequence). Unmatched junction bases numbered 5, after V lost 6 bases and J lost 6 bases. Here the CDR3 reads CASSLDRGDGYTF. The CDR3 DNA follows: TGTGCCAGTAGCCTCGACAGGGGGGATGGCTACACCTTC.

This clone was counted at least ten times. V gene TRBV6-5 combines with J gene TRBJ1-6, with 8 bases identical to TRBD1. V shed 6 bases and J 5 bases; nucleotides not matched to a gene: 3. The CDR3 extends over 14 amino acids. Per the germline V gene, CDR1 is MNHEY and CDR2 is SVGAGI. The CDR3 DNA is TGTGCCAGCAGCATGACAGGGGATAATTCACCCCTCCACTTT. Translating it yields CASSMTGDNSPLHF.

The sample holds one count of this clone. The sample carries other DNA sequences with the same CDR3. The rearrangement uses TRBV5-1 and TRBJ2-1; no clear D. CDR1 is SGHRS and CDR2 is YFSETQ in the germline V gene. CDR3 size: 15 residues. V lost 0 bases and J lost 4, with 11 bases in between. The CDR3 reads CASSLAGSPYNEQFF. The CDR3, as DNA: TGCGCCAGCAGCTTGGCCGGGTCACCGTACAATGAGCAGTTCTTC.

The chain combines TRBV4-3 with TRBJ2-1; D tentatively fits TRBD1 or TRBD2 (5 bases each). Looked up from germline, CDR1 is LGHNA and CDR2 is YSLEER. The CDR3 is made up of 15 amino acids. Trimming cost V 0 bases and J 9 bases, with 15 bases left between them. DNA for the CDR3: TGCGCCAGCAGCCAAGATCCCGAGGGGTTCGGTGAGCAGTTCTTC. It encodes CASSQDPEGFGEQFF.

The J gene is TRBJ2-1, the V gene TRBV11-3; TRBD2 matches 8 bases. Trimming removed 0 bases from V and 5 bases from J; junction bases left unmatched: 3. CDR3 length: 15 amino acids. The V gene's germline CDR1 is SGHNT and CDR2 YENEEA. In nucleotides, the CDR3 is TGTGCCAGCAGCTTAGACGGGAGGGCCGACAATGAGCAGTTCTTC. This codes for CASSLDGRADNEQFF.

The chain carries TRBV11-2 and TRBJ2-3, with 9 bases matching TRBD2. Germline CDR1 reads SGHAT; CDR2 reads FQNNGV. V lost 4 bases, J lost 0 bases, and 8 bases stayed unmatched. The CDR3 totals 17 residues. CDR3 amino acids: CASSSGLAASSTDTQYF. In DNA, the CDR3 is TGTGCCAGCAGCTCGGGACTAGCCGCGTCTAGCACAGATACGCAGTATTTT.

The CDR3: CASSYHRGKAETQYF. In nucleotides, the CDR3 is TGTGCCAGCAGTTACCACAGGGGGAAAGCGGAGACCCAGTACTTC. This chain links TRBV6-5 with TRBJ2-5; the match to TRBD1 covers 8 bases. Per the germline V gene, CDR1 is MNHEY and CDR2 is SVGAGI. This CDR3 has 15 residues. Trimming removed 2 bases from V and 5 bases from J; junction bases left unmatched: 7.

The CDR3 reads CASSEGLAGLNTQYF. CDR3 sequence (DNA): TGCGCCAGCAGCGAAGGACTAGCGGGACTTAATACGCAGTATTTT. This rearrangement joins TRBV5-1 to TRBJ2-3; 12 nucleotides align to TRBD2. V dropped 4 bases and J dropped 7; count of bases not matched to a gene: 7. The CDR3 spans 15 residues. The germline gives CDR1 SGHRS, CDR2 YFSETQ.

In this sample, this clone turned up a few times. The chain has TRBV5-1 and TRBJ2-5; either TRBD1 or TRBD2 may fit D (5 bases each). The length of the CDR3 is 15 residues. Germline CDR1 and CDR2: SGHRS and YFSETQ. The germline V and J ends were trimmed by 0 bases and 5 bases, with 14 bases remaining between them. The CDR3 here is CASSLGAVEGETQYF. CDR3 coding DNA: TGCGCCAGCAGCTTGGGTGCAGTCGAGGGGGAGACCCAGTACTTC.

The gene calls are TRBV7-3 and TRBJ1-5; TRBD1 might be the D (5 bases). Deletions cut 6 bases from V and 4 bases from J, with 16 bases between. This CDR3 has 15 residues. Per the germline V gene, CDR1 is SGHTA and CDR2 is FQGTGA. Here the CDR3 DNA reads TGTGCCAGCAGTTCGGACGGGGGAAAGAATCAGCCCCAGCATTTT. It specifies CASSSDGGKNQPQHF.